This record concerns one T cell receptor beta chain sequence. Its antigen is unidentified. In germline, CDR1 is MGHRA, CDR2 YSYEKL. After removal of 2 bases from V and 11 bases from J, the junction contained 9 bases not matched to a gene. The CDR3 spans 15 residues. These data belong to a study of Ad26.COV2.S vaccination and SARS-CoV-2 variants. Study-level results: CD8+ and CD4+ T cells specific for spike reportedly responded with substantial breadth after vaccination. TCR breadth and depth analyses may have underestimated total T cell responses.

Method: immunoSEQ multiplex PCR; TCRdb's copy keeps in-frame clones and lacks some. In the table there are around 140,000 clones, 86% of which are singletons. The TCR was taken from a human donor who had recovered from COVID-19. The chain uses TRBV4-1 and TRBJ1-3, with 10 positions matching TRBD1. Here the sequenced sample was peripheral blood, taken after recovery from COVID-19. The DNA for the CDR3 is TGCGCCAGCAGCCAACCGGGACAGGGGATGGTGGCCATATATTTT. Its protein is CASSQPGQGMVAIYF.